This TCR beta chain appears in the sequencing data of a study of response to subunit inactivated influenza vaccine. General study results and limits: With each seasonal influenza vaccination, the authors suggested, few new T cells are recruited.

The ends lost 4 bases at V and 7 bases at J; junction bases unmatched: 12. Looked up from germline, CDR1 is SQVTM and CDR2 is ANQGSEA. The CDR3 spans 14 residues. TCRdb independently ran MiXCR on the RT-PCR reads; one entry per CDR3 protein. This table holds about 800,000 distinct CDR3 sequences, about 20% found once. Turning to this clonotype: Antigen specificity is unknown.

The TCR sequence derives from a man in his fifties who received an inactivated influenza vaccine. The V gene is TRBV29-1, the J gene TRBJ2-5, with 7 positions matching TRBD1. The sample consisted of PBMCs from blood, taken 4 to 6 days after vaccination. This chain's CDR3 is CSVVVAQGLGTQYF. The CDR3 nucleotides are TGCAGCGTTGTGGTGGCACAGGGGCTGGGGACCCAGTACTTC.